This T cell receptor (beta chain) was observed in a study of cytomegalovirus exposure and HLA in healthy donors. On the study more broadly: Earlier results showed 117 million unique TCR beta sequences derived from 150 million to 200 million T cells. General observations from the study: Later analysis revealed greater clonal expansion in HLA-associated TCR beta chains than in equally common others. The only immune exposure information that was available was CMV serostatus.

The V and J ends lost 5 bases and 3 bases, in that order; junction bases with no gene match: 15. Germline V lookup: CDR1 SEHNR, CDR2 FQNEAQ (reference sequence). The CDR3 runs 17 residues. PCR employed 60 Vbeta and 13 Jbeta primers. Assay: immunoSEQ multiplex PCR; the TCRdb copy retains only in-frame clones and omits some. The table records fewer than 140,000 clones, 60% to 85% of them present only once. Concerning this clone itself: Its antigen remains unknown.

The clonotype comes from a male donor in good health and CMV-seropositive. The V and J genes are TRBV7-9 and TRBJ1-2; TRBD1 matches at 7 bases. Specimen: PBMCs. In DNA form, the CDR3 reads TGTGCCAGCAGCGGCTCCGGGACAGCCAGTCCTCACTATGGCTACACCTTC. Translation gives CASSGSGTASPHYGYTF.